The 23 T cell receptor beta chains below were found in one sample sequenced in a study of cytomegalovirus exposure and HLA in healthy donors. The PCR contained 60 Vbeta and 13 Jbeta primers. The method was immunoSEQ multiplex PCR; TCRdb's version includes in-frame clones alone and lacks a portion of them. The sample carries 110,000 to 150,000 clones, approximately 80% recorded once. The material sequenced was PBMCs. The origin of the receptors is a male donor in good health and CMV-seronegative.

This chain joins TRBV19 and TRBJ1-2; 8 positions agree with TRBD1. This CDR3 has 12 residues. The germline gives CDR1 LNHDA, CDR2 SQIVND (reference sequence). J was trimmed by 4 bases and V by 9 bases; bases with no gene match: 4. CDR3 protein: CASFTGGYGYTF. The CDR3 bases are TGTGCCAGCTTCACAGGGGGCTATGGCTACACCTTC.

The V and J genes are TRBV5-1 and TRBJ2-2; 7 bases map to TRBD2. V lost 4 bases, J lost 2 bases, and 8 bases stayed unmatched. Germline values: CDR1 SGHRS, CDR2 YFSETQ. The CDR3 has 16 residues. The chain's CDR3 is CASSPGTISNTGELFF. CDR3 in DNA: TGCGCCAGCAGCCCCGGGACTATATCTAACACCGGGGAGCTGTTTTTT.

This chain joins TRBV21-1 and TRBJ1-5; TRBD1 reflects the table's D call only, with no check against the DNA. TRBV21-1 is marked as a pseudogene. The CDR3 has 16 residues. The CDR3 here is CASSKAVTKSNQPQHF. The CDR3 DNA reads as TGTGCCAGCAGCAAAGCGGTGACAAAAAGCAATCAGCCCCAGCATTTT.

The chain carries TRBV19 and TRBJ1-6; the D is unclear. The CDR3 runs to 14 residues. The V and J ends lost 4 bases and 9 bases respectively, with 13 bases between them. CDR1 is LNHDA and CDR2 is SQIVND in the germline V gene (reference sequence). The CDR3 nucleotides are TGTGCCAGTAGTACCGGGGAGATATCTTCACCCCTCCACTTT. This encodes CASSTGEISSPLHF.

V usage is TRBV2 and J usage is TRBJ2-7, with D unresolved. Looked up from germline, CDR1 is SNHLY and CDR2 is FYNNEI. The CDR3 has 13 amino acids. V was trimmed by 8 bases and J by 4 bases, leaving 15 bases between them. CDR3 sequence reads: CASGGYQQYEQYF. CDR3 nucleotides: TGTGCCAGCGGTGGCTATCAACAGTACGAGCAGTACTTC. Full variable domain (missing parts from reference TRBV2 and TRBJ2-7): EPEVTQTPSHQVTQMGQEVILRCVPISNHLYFYWYRQILGQKVEFLVSFYNNEISEKSEIFDDQFSVERPDGSNFTLKIRSTKLEDSAMYFCASGGYQQYEQYFGPGTRLTVT.

The V gene is TRBV30, the J gene TRBJ2-1, with 8 bases lining up with TRBD2. Germline assignment: CDR1 GTSNPN and CDR2 SVGIG (reference sequence). The CDR3 has 15 residues. The ends lost 8 bases at V and 8 bases at J; junction bases unmatched: 17. DNA for the CDR3: TGTGCCCTAACCGCATCCGGGACTAGACGGGATGAGCAGTTCTTC. As protein: CALTASGTRRDEQFF.

The genes are TRBV5-1 and TRBJ1-2, with 7 bases lining up with TRBD1. Germline V lookup: CDR1 SGHRS, CDR2 YFSETQ. This CDR3 region has 14 residues. V dropped 4 bases and J dropped 5; count of bases not matched to a gene: 8. CDR3 amino acids: CASSEGQAGYGYTF. In nucleotides, the CDR3 is TGCGCCAGCAGCGAAGGACAGGCGGGGTATGGCTACACCTTC.

The chain employs TRBV23-1 and TRBJ2-1; D possibly corresponds to TRBD2 (7 bases). TRBV23-1 is an open reading frame, and its role is uncertain. Trimming removed 4 bases at V and 5 bases at J, with 15 bases between. The CDR3 extends over 15 amino acids. DNA for the CDR3: TGCGCCAGCAGTCGGTCCGGGGGGCGTCACAATGAGCAGTTCTTC. This sequence encodes CASSRSGGRHNEQFF.

The gene calls are TRBV5-1 and TRBJ1-6; possibly TRBD1 for D (5 bases). Trimming removed 0 bases at V and 8 bases at J, with 9 bases between. Germline assignment: CDR1 SGHRS and CDR2 YFSETQ. The CDR3 has 14 amino acids. This CDR3 reads CASSLGRGYSPLHF. CDR3 bases: TGCGCCAGCAGCTTGGGCCGGGGGTATTCACCCCTCCACTTT.

The V gene is TRBV18, the J gene TRBJ1-5; 7 bases are shared with TRBD1. The J segment lost 5 bases and the V segment lost 3 bases, leaving 7 bases of the junction unmatched. There are 15 residues in the CDR3. CDR1 KGHSH and CDR2 LQKENI come from the germline V gene. The CDR3 nucleotides are TGTGCCAGCTCACCCGGGACAGCCTCCTATCAGCCCCAGCATTTT. Residues: CASSPGTASYQPQHF.

The rearrangement joins TRBV19 to TRBJ1-4; 9 bases fit TRBD1. Germline V gene data show CDR1 as LNHDA and CDR2 as SQIVND (reference sequence). CDR3 length equals 15 residues. J gave up 5 bases and V 5 bases, and 6 bases lay outside the gene matches. CDR3 protein: CASSVLQGANEKLFF. The CDR3 DNA sequence: TGTGCCAGTAGTGTATTACAGGGGGCGAATGAAAAACTGTTTTTT. Drawing the rest from reference TRBV19 and TRBJ1-4, the complete variable domain is DGGITQSPKYLFRKEGQNVTLSCEQNLNHDAMYWYRQDPGQGLRLIYYSQIVNDFQKGDIAEGYSVSREKKESFPLTVTSAQKNPTAFYLCASSVLQGANEKLFFGSGTQLSVL.

The gene calls are TRBV7-2 and TRBJ1-4, with D perhaps TRBD1 (5 bases). Germline V lookup: CDR1 SGHTA, CDR2 FQGNSA. The V and J ends lost 4 bases and 7 bases respectively, with 19 bases between them. The CDR3 totals 16 residues. The CDR3 DNA follows: TGTGCCAGCAGCTCTCATACCGGGCTTAGGGGTGAAAAACTGTTTTTT. Protein product: CASSSHTGLRGEKLFF. The full variable domain, its missing parts supplied by reference TRBV7-2 and TRBJ1-4, is GAGVSQSPSNKVTEKGKDVELRCDPISGHTALYWYRQSLGQGLEFLIYFQGNSAPDKSGLPSDRFSAERTGGSVSTLTIQRTQQEDSAVYLCASSSHTGLRGEKLFFGSGTQLSVL.

V usage is TRBV5-4 and J usage is TRBJ1-2; 9 nucleotides agree with TRBD1. V shed 4 bases and J 0 bases; nucleotides not matched to a gene: 1. From germline, CDR1 is SGHNT and CDR2 YYREEE (reference sequence). The CDR3 contains 14 residues. The CDR3 bases are TGTGCCAGCAGCGGGACAGGGACTAACTATGGCTACACCTTC. As protein: CASSGTGTNYGYTF. The full variable domain, with the rest looked up from reference TRBV5-4 and TRBJ1-2, is ETGVTQSPTHLIKTRGQQVTLRCSSQSGHNTVSWYQQALGQGPQFIFQYYREEENGRGNFPPRFSGLQFPNYSSELNVNALELDDSALYLCASSGTGTNYGYTFGSGTRLTVV.

The V and J genes are TRBV7-9 and TRBJ2-1, with D unresolved. Trimming cost V 0 bases and J 8 bases, with 5 bases left between them. This CDR3 has 12 amino acids. Looked up from germline, CDR1 is SEHNR and CDR2 is FQNEAQ (reference sequence). CDR3 protein: CASSLAIDEQFF. The DNA of the CDR3 is TGTGCCAGCAGCTTAGCGATAGATGAGCAGTTCTTC.

The chain carries TRBV10-3 and TRBJ2-3, with 8 bases fitting TRBD1. Trimming cost V 3 bases and J 7 bases; bases outside gene matches: 9. This CDR3 region has 15 residues. The germline gives CDR1 ENHRY, CDR2 SYGVKD. Here the CDR3 DNA reads TGTGCCATCAGTGATTTGCAGGGGGCAGCGAATACGCAGTATTTT. The encoded protein is CAISDLQGAANTQYF.

The chain recombines TRBV6-4 with TRBJ1-2; D is undetermined. Deletions cut 6 bases from V and 2 bases from J, with 10 bases between. This CDR3 has 13 amino acids. Germline loops: CDR1 MRHNA, CDR2 SNTAGT. CDR3 sequence reads: CASSSEGNYGYTF. CDR3 nucleotide sequence: TGTGCCAGCAGCTCCGAGGGAAACTATGGCTACACCTTC.

The chain carries TRBV9 and TRBJ1-2; tentative D call: TRBD1 (6 bases). This CDR3 has 14 residues. Per the germline V gene, CDR1 is SGDLS and CDR2 is YYNGEE. V was shortened by 6 bases and J by 6 bases, with 18 bases between the two germline ends. The CDR3 here is CASTGTGGNNGYTF. Here the CDR3 DNA reads TGTGCCAGCACGGGGACGGGGGGCAATAATGGCTACACCTTC.

In its sample, this clone was seen once. V is TRBV5-6 and J is TRBJ1-1, with TRBD1 matching 7 bases. V was clipped by 3 bases and J by 1 base; unmatched bases: 12. CDR1 is SGHDT and CDR2 is YYEEEE in the germline V gene. The length of the CDR3 is 17 residues. Here the CDR3 reads CASSSTRITGENTEAFF. Here the CDR3 DNA reads TGTGCCAGCAGCTCAACACGAATTACAGGGGAGAACACTGAAGCTTTCTTT. The full variable domain, completed using reference TRBV5-6 and TRBJ1-1, is DAGVTQSPTHLIKTRGQQVTLRCSPKSGHDTVSWYQQALGQGPQFIFQYYEEEERQRGNFPDRFSGHQFPNYSSELNVNALLLGDSALYLCASSSTRITGENTEAFFGQGTRLTVV.

The chain recombines TRBV11-2 with TRBJ1-2; D may be TRBD1 (6 bases). Trimming removed 4 bases from V and 4 bases from J, with 13 bases in between. Germline CDR1 SGHAT, CDR2 FQNNGV. This CDR3 contains 14 residues. The CDR3 DNA reads TGTGCCAGCAGCTCCAACAGGGAAGGCTATGGCTACACCTTC. It translates to CASSSNREGYGYTF.

The chain links TRBV19 to TRBJ1-2; TRBD1 is a possible D gene (6 bases). Germline CDR1 and CDR2: LNHDA and SQIVND (reference sequence). This CDR3 has 16 residues. V shed 5 bases and J shed 4 bases, with 20 bases lying between them. The chain's CDR3 is CASSGHVTGQGYGYTF. The DNA of the CDR3 is TGTGCCAGTAGTGGCCACGTTACAGGGCAGGGCTATGGCTACACCTTC.

This chain links TRBV9 with TRBJ2-5; TRBD1 aligns across 8 bases. V was pared by 3 bases and J by 2 bases, with 9 bases of the junction left unmatched. In germline, CDR1 is SGDLS, CDR2 YYNGEE. CDR3 length: 16 amino acids. The CDR3 region has the DNA TGTGCCAGCAGCGAACTTTTCGGACAGGGACAAGAGACCCAGTACTTC. As protein: CASSELFGQGQETQYF.

The V gene is TRBV7-9, the J gene TRBJ2-5; a weak D match, TRBD2 (5 bases). Germline V gene lookup returns CDR1 SEHNR and CDR2 FQNEAQ (reference sequence). The CDR3 is 13 amino acids. The V end was cut by 1 base, the J end by 9 bases, with 12 bases between. The CDR3 region has the DNA TGTGCCAGCAGCTTAGTGGCGGTCGGGGCCCAGTACTTC. It specifies CASSLVAVGAQYF. The entire variable domain, with the rest obtained from reference TRBV7-9 and TRBJ2-5, is as follows: DTGVSQNPRHKITKRGQNVTFRCDPISEHNRLYWYRQTLGQGPEFLTYFQNEAQLEKSRLLSDRFSAERPKGSFSTLEIQRTEQGDSAMYLCASSLVAVGAQYFGPGTRLLVL.

CDR3 amino acids: CASSQGGQGAVYEQYF. Here the CDR3 DNA reads TGTGCCAGCAGCCAAGGGGGACAGGGGGCGGTTTACGAGCAGTACTTC. This sequence joins TRBV4-2 and TRBJ2-5, with TRBD1 matching over 12 bases. With the DNA end fitting TRBJ2-7 better, the J assignment may be wrong. Germline-derived CDR1 and CDR2 are LGHNA and YNFKEQ. The CDR3 runs 16 residues.